This TCR beta chain originates from a study of T-cell memory formation after mild COVID-19. Study background: Largely donor-specific sequence clusters came from a couple of donors. Whole-study findings and limits: Those CD4+ clones that contracted were mainly in CM and EM (CD8+ ones in EMRA). Clones contracting day 15 to 85 were balanced CD4/CD8; later expanders leaned CD4+.

Constant-segment-primed 5'RACE gave TCR alpha and TCR beta cDNA libraries with sample barcodes and UMIs. A single record per CDR3 protein comes from TCRdb applying MiXCR to the 5' RACE reads. The sample lists hundreds of thousands of distinct CDR3 sequences, over 15% occurring once. As for this clonotype: As yet, its antigen is unknown.

This CDR3 region has 13 residues. V shed 3 bases and J shed 8 bases, with 10 bases lying between them. CDR1 and CDR2 (germline): LNHDA, SQIVND (reference sequence). Sequenced sample: PBMCs or a T cell subset sorted from them (not recorded which). The chain employs TRBV19 and TRBJ1-4; unclear D gene. The receptor comes from a man between 18 and 29 years old who had mild COVID-19 (a few samples of this study predate the infection). Cell type and time point are not known. The CDR3 DNA is TGTGCCAGTAGTATCCCCCACGGCGAAAAACTGTTTTTT. It yields the protein CASSIPHGEKLFF.